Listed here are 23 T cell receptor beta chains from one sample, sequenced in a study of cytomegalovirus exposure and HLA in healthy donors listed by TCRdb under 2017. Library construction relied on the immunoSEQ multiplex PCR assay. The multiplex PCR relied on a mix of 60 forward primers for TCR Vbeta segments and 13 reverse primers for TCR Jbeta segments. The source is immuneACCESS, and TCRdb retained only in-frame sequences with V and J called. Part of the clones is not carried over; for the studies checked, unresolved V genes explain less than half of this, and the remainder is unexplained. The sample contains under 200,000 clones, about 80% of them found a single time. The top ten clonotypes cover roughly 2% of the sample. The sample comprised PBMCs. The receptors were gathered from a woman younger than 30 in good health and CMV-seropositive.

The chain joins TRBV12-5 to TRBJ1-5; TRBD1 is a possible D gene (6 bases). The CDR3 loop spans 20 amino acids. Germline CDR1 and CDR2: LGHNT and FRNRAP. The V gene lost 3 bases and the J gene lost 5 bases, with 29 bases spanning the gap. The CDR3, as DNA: TGTGCTAGTGGTTTCTTTCAGGGGCCCTCGTATCCTAGTGACTATCAGCCCCAGCATTTT. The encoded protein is CASGFFQGPSYPSDYQPQHF.

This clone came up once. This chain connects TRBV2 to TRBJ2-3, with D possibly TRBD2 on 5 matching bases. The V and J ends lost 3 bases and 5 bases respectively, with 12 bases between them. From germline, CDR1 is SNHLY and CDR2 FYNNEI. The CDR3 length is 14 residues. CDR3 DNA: TGTGCCAGCAGTGACTATCTCCGGGGAGATACGCAGTATTTT. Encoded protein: CASSDYLRGDTQYF.

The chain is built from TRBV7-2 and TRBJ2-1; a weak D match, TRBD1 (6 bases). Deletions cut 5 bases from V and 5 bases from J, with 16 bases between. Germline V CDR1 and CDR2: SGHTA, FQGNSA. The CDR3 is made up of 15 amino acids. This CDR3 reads CASSLQGPVDNEQFF. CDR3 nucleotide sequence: TGTGCCAGCAGCCTACAGGGTCCAGTTGACAATGAGCAGTTCTTC.

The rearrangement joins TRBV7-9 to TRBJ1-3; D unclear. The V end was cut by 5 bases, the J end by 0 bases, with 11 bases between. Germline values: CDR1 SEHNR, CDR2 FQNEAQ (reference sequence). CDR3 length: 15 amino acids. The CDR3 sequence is CASSPLVFSGNTIYF. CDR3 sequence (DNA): TGTGCCAGCAGCCCACTGGTCTTCTCTGGAAACACCATATATTTT.

CDR3 DNA: TGCGCCAGCAGCCAAGAGCAGGTCTACACCTTC. Its translation: CASSQEQVYTF. The rearrangement joins TRBV4-1 to TRBJ1-2; D call uncertain. Trimming took off 0 bases at V and 10 bases at J, with 6 bases between the two ends. The CDR3 has 11 amino acids. Germline CDR1 and CDR2: MGHRA and YSYEKL.

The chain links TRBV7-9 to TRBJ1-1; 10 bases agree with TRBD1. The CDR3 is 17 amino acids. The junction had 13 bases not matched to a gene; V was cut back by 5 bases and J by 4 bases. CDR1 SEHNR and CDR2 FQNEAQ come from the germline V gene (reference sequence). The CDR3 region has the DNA TGTGCCAGCAGCCCGGGCCGGGACAGGGGATGGGGCACTGAAGCTTTCTTT. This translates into CASSPGRDRGWGTEAFF.

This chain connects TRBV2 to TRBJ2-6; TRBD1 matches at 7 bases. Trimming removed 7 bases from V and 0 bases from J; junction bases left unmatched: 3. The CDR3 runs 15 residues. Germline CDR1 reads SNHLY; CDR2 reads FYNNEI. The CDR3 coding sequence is TGTGCCAGCAAGACAGGGTTCTCTGGGGCCAACGTCCTGACTTTC. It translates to CASKTGFSGANVLTF.

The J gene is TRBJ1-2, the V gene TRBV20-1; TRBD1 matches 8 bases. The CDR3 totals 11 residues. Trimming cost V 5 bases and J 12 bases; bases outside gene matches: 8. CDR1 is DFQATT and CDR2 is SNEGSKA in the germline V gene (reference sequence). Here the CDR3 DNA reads TGCAGTGCTCAGGGACAGGAAGCAAACACCTTC. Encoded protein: CSAQGQEANTF.

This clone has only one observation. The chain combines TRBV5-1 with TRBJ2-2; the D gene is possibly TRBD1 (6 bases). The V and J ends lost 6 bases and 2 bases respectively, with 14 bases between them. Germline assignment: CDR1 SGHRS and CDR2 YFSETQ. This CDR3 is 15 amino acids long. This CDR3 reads CASTYSDRNTGELFF. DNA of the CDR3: TGCGCCAGCACGTATTCGGACAGAAACACCGGGGAGCTGTTTTTT.

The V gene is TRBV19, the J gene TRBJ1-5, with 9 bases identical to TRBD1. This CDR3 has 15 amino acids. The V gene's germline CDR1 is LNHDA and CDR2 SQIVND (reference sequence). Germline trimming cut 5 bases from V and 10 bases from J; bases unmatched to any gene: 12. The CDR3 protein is CASSPWTGAKLPQHF. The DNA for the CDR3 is TGTGCCAGTAGTCCATGGACAGGGGCAAAATTACCCCAGCATTTT.

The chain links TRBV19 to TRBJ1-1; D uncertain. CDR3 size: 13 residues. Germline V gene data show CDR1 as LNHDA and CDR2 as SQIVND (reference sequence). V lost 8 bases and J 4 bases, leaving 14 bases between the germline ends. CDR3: CASGEGWGTEAFF. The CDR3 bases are TGTGCCAGTGGTGAGGGTTGGGGCACTGAAGCTTTCTTT.

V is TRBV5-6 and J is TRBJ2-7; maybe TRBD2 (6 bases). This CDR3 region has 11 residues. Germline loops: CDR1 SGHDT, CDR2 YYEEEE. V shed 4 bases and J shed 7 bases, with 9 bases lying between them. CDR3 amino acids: CASSLAGEQYF. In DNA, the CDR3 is TGTGCCAGCAGCCTCGCGGGGGAGCAGTACTTC.

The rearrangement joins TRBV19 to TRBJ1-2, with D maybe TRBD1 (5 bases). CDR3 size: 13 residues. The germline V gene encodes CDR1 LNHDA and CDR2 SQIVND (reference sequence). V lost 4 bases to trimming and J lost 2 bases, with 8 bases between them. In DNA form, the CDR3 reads TGTGCCAGTAGTAAGGACATCAACTATGGCTACACCTTC. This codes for CASSKDINYGYTF.

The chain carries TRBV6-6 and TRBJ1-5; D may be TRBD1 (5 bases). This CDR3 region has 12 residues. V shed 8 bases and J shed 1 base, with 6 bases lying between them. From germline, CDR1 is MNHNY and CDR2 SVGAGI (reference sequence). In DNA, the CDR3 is TGTGCCAGCGCAGGGAGCAATCAGCCCCAGCATTTT. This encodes CASAGSNQPQHF.

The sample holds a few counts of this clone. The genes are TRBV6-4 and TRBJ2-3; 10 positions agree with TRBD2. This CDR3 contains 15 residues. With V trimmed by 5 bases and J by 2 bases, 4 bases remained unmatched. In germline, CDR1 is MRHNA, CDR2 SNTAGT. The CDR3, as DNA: TGTGCCAGCAGTAAGACTAGCGGGTCCACAGATACGCAGTATTTT. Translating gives CASSKTSGSTDTQYF.

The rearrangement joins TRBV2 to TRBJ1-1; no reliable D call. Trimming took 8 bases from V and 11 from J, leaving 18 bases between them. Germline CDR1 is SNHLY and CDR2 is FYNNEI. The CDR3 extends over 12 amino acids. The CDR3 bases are TGTGCCAGCCGAGACGATTCAGGTGGTGCTTTCTTT. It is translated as CASRDDSGGAFF. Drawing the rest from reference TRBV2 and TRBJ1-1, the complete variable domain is EPEVTQTPSHQVTQMGQEVILRCVPISNHLYFYWYRQILGQKVEFLVSFYNNEISEKSEIFDDQFSVERPDGSNFTLKIRSTKLEDSAMYFCASRDDSGGAFFGQGTRLTVV.

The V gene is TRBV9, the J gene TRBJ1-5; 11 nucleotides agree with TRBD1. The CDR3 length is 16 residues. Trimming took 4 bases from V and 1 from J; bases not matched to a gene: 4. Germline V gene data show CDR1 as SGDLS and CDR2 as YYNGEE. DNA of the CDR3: TGTGCCAGCAGCCCAGGGACAGGGGGAAGCAATCAGCCCCAGCATTTT. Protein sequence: CASSPGTGGSNQPQHF.

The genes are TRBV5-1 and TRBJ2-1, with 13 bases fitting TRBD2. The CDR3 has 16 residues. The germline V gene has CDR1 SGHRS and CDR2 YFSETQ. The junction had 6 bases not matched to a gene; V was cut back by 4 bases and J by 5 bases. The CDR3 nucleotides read TGCGCCAGCAGCCTCACCGGGACTAGCGGGGACAATGAGCAGTTCTTC. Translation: CASSLTGTSGDNEQFF.

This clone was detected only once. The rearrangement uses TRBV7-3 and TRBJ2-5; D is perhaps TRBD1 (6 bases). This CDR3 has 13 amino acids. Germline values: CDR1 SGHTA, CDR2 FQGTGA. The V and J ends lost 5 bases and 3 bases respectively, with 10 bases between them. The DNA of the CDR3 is TGTGCCAGCAGCAAACAGGGCAAAGAGACCCAGTACTTC. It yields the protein CASSKQGKETQYF.

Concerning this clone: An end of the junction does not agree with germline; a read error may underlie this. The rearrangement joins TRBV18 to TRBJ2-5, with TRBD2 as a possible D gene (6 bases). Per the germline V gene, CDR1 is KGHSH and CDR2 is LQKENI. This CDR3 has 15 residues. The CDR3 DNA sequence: TGTGCCAGCTCATCACCGACCACCGCGGGGGAGACCCAGTACTTC. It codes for CASSSPTTAGETQYF.

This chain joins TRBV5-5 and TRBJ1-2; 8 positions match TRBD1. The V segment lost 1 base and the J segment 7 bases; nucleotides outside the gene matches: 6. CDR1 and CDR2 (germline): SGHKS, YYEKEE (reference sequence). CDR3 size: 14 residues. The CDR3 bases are TGTGCCAGCAGCTTGAACAGGGGGTATTCTGGCTACACCTTC. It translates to CASSLNRGYSGYTF.

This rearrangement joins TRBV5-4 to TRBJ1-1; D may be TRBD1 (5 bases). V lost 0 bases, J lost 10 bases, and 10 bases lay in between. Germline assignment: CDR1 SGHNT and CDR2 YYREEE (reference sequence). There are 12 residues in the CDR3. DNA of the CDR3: TGTGCCAGCAGCTTGGAGGGGCTGGGAGCTTTCTTT. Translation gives CASSLEGLGAFF.

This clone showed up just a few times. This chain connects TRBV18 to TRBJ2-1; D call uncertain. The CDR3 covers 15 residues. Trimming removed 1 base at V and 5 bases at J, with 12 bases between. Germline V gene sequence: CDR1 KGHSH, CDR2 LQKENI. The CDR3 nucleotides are TGTGCCAGCTCACCACAGGTGACAAACGACAATGAGCAGTTCTTC. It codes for CASSPQVTNDNEQFF.